This T cell receptor (beta chain) was captured by sequencing in a study of Tregs in tolerant kidney transplant recipients (dated by TCRdb to between 2017 and 2020). Regarding the research as a whole: Additional Treg samples were obtained from a roughly 3-day mixed lymphocyte reaction with belatacept, with some samples followed by a 5-day donor restimulation, before recipient CD4+CD25+CD127- cells were sorted. The study used TCRbeta sequencing to identify donor-specific regulatory T cells before combined kidney and bone marrow transplantation, then tracked those cells after transplant. During sorting of primary belatacept mixed lymphocyte reaction cultures, recipient cells were distinguished from donor cells with antibodies. Several methods of expanding Tregs specific for an allogeneic donor were compared by TCRbeta repertoire sequencing in a few healthy controls.

In its sample, this clone was seen a few times. The specificity of this receptor is unknown. No qualities accompany the bases; no much larger clone lies one base away. Study-level results and caveats: Expanding Tregs with activated donor B cells appeared to identify the most biologically relevant and donor-specific TCRbeta repertoire. Biological reproducibility was not examined directly, but technical replication error appeared to be minimal. Because the study included only a small number of patients, the results must be confirmed in larger populations and under other immunosuppression protocols.

For TCRbeta CDR3 sequencing, genomic DNA from the sorted cells was extracted using the QIAGEN DNeasy Blood and Tissue Kit. High-throughput TCRbeta CDR3 sequencing was carried out commercially through immunoSEQ, with PCR amplification with bias correction and internal controls included. As for the original processing: Unique productive TCRbeta sequences were defined by CDR3 nucleotide sequence where primers matched, otherwise by CDR3 amino acid sequence with Vbeta and Jbeta genes. A sequence was defined as donor-reactive if the sequence was expanded at least 5-fold in CFSE-low cells compared with unstimulated cells and had a frequency of at least 0.01% in CFSE-low cells. Jensen-Shannon divergence, calculated on the top 100 TCRbeta sequences ranked by frequency, was used to quantify repertoire divergence. When a sample had multiple sequencing runs, each run was corrected for sorting error separately and the runs were then pooled. In its TCRdb copy, this immuneACCESS table keeps in-frame sequences only and misses some clones. Where compared with another copy, unresolved V genes explain less than half of these, and the others have no known cause. The V and J calls and clone size come from that table; D and trimming were worked out from the DNA. Within this sample are under 50,000 clones, with 95% to 96% of them counted one time only. Approximately 0.41% of the sample is held by the ten biggest clonotypes.

Blood from healthy controls was obtained either from healthy volunteers or as purchased buffy coats. Healthy control blood was processed by Ficoll density gradient to PBMCs and cryopreserved; patient PBMCs were collected before and after transplant. The CDR3 runs 14 amino acids, cysteine and phenylalanine included. The kept DNA is CDR3 alone, 42 bases in frame from the first base. V and J lose 5 bases and 3 bases, and a span of 14 bases separates them. For CDR1 and CDR2, the germline V gene lists SGHVS and FQNEAQ. The rearrangement joined TRBV7-8 to TRBJ2-7, with a weak D call of TRBD1 (6 bases match). The sample was Tregs from blood cultured with allogeneic cells. This sequence originates from a human donor in good health. DNA sequence: TGTGCCAGCAGCCGAAGGACAGAAGGCTACGAGCAGTACTTC. This yields the protein CASSRRTEGYEQYF.